This T cell receptor beta chain was obtained from a study of control samples from healthy donors and cancer patients. Germline V gene data show CDR1 as SGHNT and CDR2 as YYREEE (reference sequence). Losses at the gene ends were 1 base for V and 1 base for J; bases not matched to a gene: 6. The CDR3 contains 16 residues. Some clones are missing from TCRdb's copy, which holds only in-frame ones; the method was immunoSEQ multiplex PCR. The sample has 150,000 to 200,000 clones, 75% to 95% seen once. This receptor was identified in a woman in her forties in good health. The rearrangement links TRBV5-4 to TRBJ2-3; 7 bases align to TRBD2. Sequencing used blood. DNA for the CDR3: TGTGCCAGCAGCTTGTGGGAGGGACCCGGCACAGATACGCAGTATTTT. Translated: CASSLWEGPGTDTQYF.